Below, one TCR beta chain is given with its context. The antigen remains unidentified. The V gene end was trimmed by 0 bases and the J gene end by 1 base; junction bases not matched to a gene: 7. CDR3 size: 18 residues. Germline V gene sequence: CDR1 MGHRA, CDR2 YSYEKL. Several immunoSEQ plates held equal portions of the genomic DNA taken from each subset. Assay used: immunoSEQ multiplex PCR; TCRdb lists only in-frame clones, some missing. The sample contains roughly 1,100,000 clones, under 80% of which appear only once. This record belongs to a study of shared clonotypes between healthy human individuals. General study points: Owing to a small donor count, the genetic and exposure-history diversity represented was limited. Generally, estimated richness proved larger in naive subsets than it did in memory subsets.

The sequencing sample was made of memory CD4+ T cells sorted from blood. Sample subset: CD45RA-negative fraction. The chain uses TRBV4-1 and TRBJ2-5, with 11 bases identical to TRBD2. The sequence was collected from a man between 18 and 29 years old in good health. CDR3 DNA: TGCGCCAGCAGCCAAGAATTCCTAGCGGGGGGATTCCAAGAGACCCAGTACTTC. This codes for CASSQEFLAGGFQETQYF.